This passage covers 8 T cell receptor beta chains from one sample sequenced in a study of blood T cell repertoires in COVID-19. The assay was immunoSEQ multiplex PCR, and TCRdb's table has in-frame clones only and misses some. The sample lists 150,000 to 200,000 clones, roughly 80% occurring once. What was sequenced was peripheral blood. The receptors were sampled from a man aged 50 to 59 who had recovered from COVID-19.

The CDR3 coding sequence is TGTGCCACCAGCAGAGATCTGGCGGGAGGGTTCCACGAGCAGTACTTC. It yields the protein CATSRDLAGGFHEQYF. This chain connects TRBV15 to TRBJ2-7, with 9 nucleotides matching TRBD2. This CDR3 has 16 amino acids. V dropped 0 bases and J dropped 5; count of bases not matched to a gene: 8. From germline, CDR1 is LNHNV and CDR2 YYDKDF (reference sequence).

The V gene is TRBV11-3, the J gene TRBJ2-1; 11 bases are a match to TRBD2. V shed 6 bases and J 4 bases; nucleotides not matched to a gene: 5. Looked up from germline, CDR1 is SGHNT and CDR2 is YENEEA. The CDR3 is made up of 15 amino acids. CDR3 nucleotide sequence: TGTGCCAGCAGTAAAAGGACTAGCGGGTACAATGAGCAGTTCTTC. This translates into CASSKRTSGYNEQFF.

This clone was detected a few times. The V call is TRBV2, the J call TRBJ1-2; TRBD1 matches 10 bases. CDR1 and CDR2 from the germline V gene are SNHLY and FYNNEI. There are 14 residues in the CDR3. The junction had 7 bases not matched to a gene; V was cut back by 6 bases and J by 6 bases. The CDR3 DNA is TGTGCCAGCAGCGTGGGGGGGACAGGGGATGGCTACACCTTC. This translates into CASSVGGTGDGYTF.

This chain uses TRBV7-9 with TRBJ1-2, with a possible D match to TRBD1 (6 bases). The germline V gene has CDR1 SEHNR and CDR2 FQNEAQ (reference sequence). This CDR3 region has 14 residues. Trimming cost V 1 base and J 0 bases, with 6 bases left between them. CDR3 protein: CASSLGDTNYGYTF. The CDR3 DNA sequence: TGTGCCAGCAGCTTAGGGGACACTAACTATGGCTACACCTTC.

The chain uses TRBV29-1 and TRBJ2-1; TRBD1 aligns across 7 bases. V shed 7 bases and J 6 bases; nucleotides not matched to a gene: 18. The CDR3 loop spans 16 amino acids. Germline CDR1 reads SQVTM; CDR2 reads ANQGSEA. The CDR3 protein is CSAHLPDREHVNEQFF. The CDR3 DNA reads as TGCAGCGCTCACCTCCCTGACAGGGAACATGTCAATGAGCAGTTCTTC.

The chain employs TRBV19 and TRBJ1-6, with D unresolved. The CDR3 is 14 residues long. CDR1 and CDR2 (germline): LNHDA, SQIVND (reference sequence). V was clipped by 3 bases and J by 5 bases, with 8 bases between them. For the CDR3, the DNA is TGTGCCAGTAGTATGGAGATGAATAATTCACCCCTCCACTTT. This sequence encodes CASSMEMNNSPLHF.

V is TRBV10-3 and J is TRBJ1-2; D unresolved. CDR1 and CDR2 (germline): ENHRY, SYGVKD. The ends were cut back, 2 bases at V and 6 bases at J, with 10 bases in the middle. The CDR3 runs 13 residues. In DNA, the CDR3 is TGTGCCATCAGTGAGGACTTACTGGATGGCTACACCTTC. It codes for CAISEDLLDGYTF.

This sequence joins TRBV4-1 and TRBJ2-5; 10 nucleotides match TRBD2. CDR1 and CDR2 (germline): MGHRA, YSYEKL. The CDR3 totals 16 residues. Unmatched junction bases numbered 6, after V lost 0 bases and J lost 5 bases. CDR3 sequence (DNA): TGCGCCAGCAGCCAAGATTCTAGCGGGAGATTGGAGACCCAGTACTTC. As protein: CASSQDSSGRLETQYF.